The 21 T cell receptor beta chains listed next were all sequenced from one sample in a study of shared clonotypes between healthy human individuals. Libraries were prepared by immunoSEQ multiplex PCR; TCRdb keeps only in-frame clonotypes and omits some of them. Among 400,000 to 500,000 clones, around 80% were seen once, and the ten largest hold about an eighth. The sequenced sample was PBMCs. These receptors were collected from a woman between 40 and 50 years old in good health. Some clones in this sample may be carry-over from other donors' samples.

The chain is built from TRBV28 and TRBJ2-1; 8 positions match TRBD1. The CDR3 loop spans 14 amino acids. Germline CDR1 is MDHEN and CDR2 is SYDVKM. Trimming at V came to 10 bases and at J to 0 bases, leaving 5 bases not matched to a gene. The CDR3 DNA follows: TGTGCCATCGGAACAGGGGGCTCCTACAATGAGCAGTTCTTC. Translating it yields CAIGTGGSYNEQFF.

The chain combines TRBV28 with TRBJ2-7; no definite D call. The CDR3 runs 14 residues. CDR1 MDHEN and CDR2 SYDVKM come from the germline V gene. V was cut by 1 base and J by 2 bases, with 9 bases left in between. The CDR3 loop is CASSLYRRAYEQYF. DNA of the CDR3: TGTGCCAGCAGTTTATACAGACGGGCCTACGAGCAGTACTTC.

The J gene is TRBJ2-1, the V gene TRBV7-3; D assignment may be TRBD1 or TRBD2 (5 bases each). The germline V and J ends were trimmed by 2 bases and 6 bases, with 11 bases remaining between them. Per germline, CDR1 SGHTA and CDR2 FQGTGA. The CDR3 sequence is 14 residues long. The CDR3 protein is CASSLLGESNEQFF. Written as DNA, the CDR3 is TGTGCCAGCAGCTTACTGGGGGAGTCCAATGAGCAGTTCTTC. The whole variable domain, filled in from reference TRBV7-3 and TRBJ2-1, reads GAGVSQTPSNKVTEKGKYVELRCDPISGHTALYWYRQSLGQGPEFLIYFQGTGAADDSGLPNDRFFAVRPEGSVSTLKIQRTERGDSAVYLCASSLLGESNEQFFGPGTRLTVL.

The chain carries TRBV11-2 and TRBJ2-1; D perhaps matches TRBD2 (5 bases). V gave up 3 bases and J gave up 5 bases, with 14 bases separating them. The CDR3 length is 15 residues. Germline assignment: CDR1 SGHAT and CDR2 FQNNGV. This chain's CDR3 is CASSFRTWENNEQFF. The CDR3 region has the DNA TGTGCCAGCAGCTTTCGGACTTGGGAGAACAATGAGCAGTTCTTC.

The chain has TRBV11-3 and TRBJ2-1; D may be TRBD1 or TRBD2 (6 bases each). V lost 5 bases and J 9 bases, leaving 17 bases between the germline ends. CDR1 is SGHNT, CDR2 YENEEA, per germline. The CDR3 extends over 14 amino acids. The CDR3 loop reads CASSQYPGAFEQFF. The CDR3 region has the DNA TGTGCCAGCAGCCAATACCCGGGGGCGTTTGAGCAGTTCTTC.

The gene calls are TRBV6-1 and TRBJ1-5; no clear D gene. Germline loops: CDR1 MNHNS, CDR2 SASEGT. The CDR3 runs 12 residues. Trimming removed 5 bases at V and 4 bases at J, with 6 bases between. This CDR3 reads CASSIRNQPQHF. In DNA, the CDR3 is TGTGCCAGCAGTATTCGAAATCAGCCCCAGCATTTT.

CDR3 in amino acids: CASSGQGGSTEAFF. Here the CDR3 DNA reads TGCGCCAGCAGCGGACAGGGAGGGAGCACTGAAGCTTTCTTT. V and J are TRBV5-1 and TRBJ1-1, with 8 bases identical to TRBD1. V lost 4 bases, J lost 4 bases, and 6 bases stayed unmatched. This CDR3 is built from 14 residues. Germline lookup yields CDR1 SGHRS and CDR2 YFSETQ. Full variable domain (outside the CDR3, taken from reference TRBV5-1 and TRBJ1-1): KAGVTQTPRYLIKTRGQQVTLSCSPISGHRSVSWYQQTPGQGLQFLFEYFSETQRNKGNFPGRFSGRQFSNSRSEMNVSTLELGDSALYLCASSGQGGSTEAFFGQGTRLTVV.

The chain couples TRBV4-3 to TRBJ2-1, with 7 bases identical to TRBD1. Germline assignment: CDR1 LGHNA and CDR2 YSLEER. Trimming at V came to 0 bases and at J to 10 bases, leaving 6 bases not matched to a gene. The CDR3 covers 14 residues. The CDR3 DNA sequence: TGCGCCAGCAGCCAAGACGGACAGGCACTCGAGCAGTTCTTC. Encoded protein: CASSQDGQALEQFF.

This clone was seen many times. The V and J genes are TRBV29-1 and TRBJ2-7; no clear D gene. CDR3 length: 13 residues. CDR1 and CDR2 from the germline V gene are SQVTM and ANQGSEA. V shed 4 bases and J shed 4 bases, with 14 bases lying between them. This CDR3 is CSVGMAATYEQYF. The CDR3 nucleotides are TGCAGCGTTGGCATGGCGGCCACTTACGAGCAGTACTTC.

The V call is TRBV7-6, the J call TRBJ1-5; the D is unclear. V lost 4 bases and J lost 4, with 17 bases in between. The CDR3 is 16 residues long. CDR1 and CDR2 from the germline V gene are SGHVS and FNYEAQ. As DNA, the CDR3 is TGTGCCAGCAGCTCCGAGCTGGGGAACGGTAATCAGCCCCAGCATTTT. Encoded protein: CASSSELGNGNQPQHF. The full variable domain, in which reference TRBV7-6 and TRBJ1-5 provide the parts outside the CDR3, is GAGVSQSPRYKVTKRGQDVALRCDPISGHVSLYWYRQALGQGPEFLTYFNYEAQQDKSGLPNDRFSAERPEGSISTLTIQRTEQRDSAMYRCASSSELGNGNQPQHFGDGTRLSIL.

The genes are TRBV4-1 and TRBJ2-7, with 9 bases matching TRBD2. Germline CDR1 reads MGHRA; CDR2 reads YSYEKL. The length of the CDR3 is 16 residues. V lost 4 bases, J lost 0 bases, and 7 bases stayed unmatched. CDR3 DNA: TGCGCCAGCAGCCGTTTCGTTAGCGGGAGCTCCTACGAGCAGTACTTC. Encoded protein: CASSRFVSGSSYEQYF.

CDR3 bases: TGTGCCAGCAGCTTAGTATCTAGCGCCAATGAGCAGTTCTTC. Its translation is CASSLVSSANEQFF. The chain employs TRBV7-9 and TRBJ2-1; the D gene is possibly TRBD2 (6 bases). Trimming left V 1 base short and J 6 bases short, with 10 bases between. Germline assignment: CDR1 SEHNR and CDR2 FQNEAQ (reference sequence). This CDR3 has 14 amino acids. Full variable domain (outside the CDR3, taken from reference TRBV7-9 and TRBJ2-1): DTGVSQNPRHKITKRGQNVTFRCDPISEHNRLYWYRQTLGQGPEFLTYFQNEAQLEKSRLLSDRFSAERPKGSFSTLEIQRTEQGDSAMYLCASSLVSSANEQFFGPGTRLTVL.

The chain is built from TRBV9 and TRBJ2-3; 9 bases match TRBD2. The V gene end was trimmed by 0 bases and the J gene end by 3 bases; junction bases not matched to a gene: 5. There are 16 residues in the CDR3. Germline V gives CDR1 SGDLS, CDR2 YYNGEE. The CDR3 here is CASSVGAGGRTDTQYF. The CDR3 DNA sequence: TGTGCCAGCAGCGTAGGGGCGGGAGGGAGGACAGATACGCAGTATTTT.

V is TRBV6-5 and J is TRBJ2-7; D gene unclear. CDR3 length: 15 residues. V lost 5 bases and J lost 6, with 20 bases in between. Germline values: CDR1 MNHEY, CDR2 SVGAGI. This chain's CDR3 is CASSVSGSWQAEQYF. The CDR3 nucleotides read TGTGCCAGCAGTGTTTCCGGGTCCTGGCAGGCCGAGCAGTACTTC.

This chain links TRBV11-2 with TRBJ1-1; D ambiguous. The germline CDR1 and CDR2 sequences are SGHAT and FQNNGV. V was shortened by 5 bases and J by 4 bases, with 11 bases between the two germline ends. The CDR3 is 13 amino acids. CDR3 in amino acids: CASSPIRSTEAFF. In nucleotides, the CDR3 is TGTGCCAGCAGCCCAATCAGGTCCACTGAAGCTTTCTTT. The complete variable domain, with remaining parts taken from reference TRBV11-2 and TRBJ1-1, reads EAGVAQSPRYKIIEKRQSVAFWCNPISGHATLYWYQQILGQGPKLLIQFQNNGVVDDSQLPKDRFSAERLKGVDSTLKIQPAKLEDSAVYLCASSPIRSTEAFFGQGTRLTVV.

The chain carries TRBV7-9 and TRBJ1-2; unclear D gene. The CDR3 contains 11 residues. CDR1 SEHNR and CDR2 FQNEAQ come from the germline V gene (reference sequence). The germline V and J ends were trimmed by 5 bases and 10 bases, with 11 bases remaining between them. CDR3: CASSVHRDYTF. CDR3 bases: TGTGCCAGCAGCGTTCATAGAGACTACACCTTC.

The chain links TRBV28 to TRBJ2-3; 7 bases match TRBD1. This CDR3 is 14 amino acids long. The junction had 7 bases not matched to a gene; V was cut back by 8 bases and J by 2 bases. Germline assignment: CDR1 MDHEN and CDR2 SYDVKM. CDR3 residues: CASGTTGITDTQYF. The DNA of the CDR3 is TGTGCCAGCGGAACGACAGGGATCACAGATACGCAGTATTTT.

V and J are TRBV2 and TRBJ2-1; D not certain. The V gene's germline CDR1 is SNHLY and CDR2 FYNNEI. Trimming took 7 bases from V and 15 from J, leaving 28 bases between them. The CDR3 extends over 15 amino acids. The CDR3 DNA sequence: TGTGCCAGCAAAGTGGGCGCATCGTTGGTTAGGAGTCCGTTCTTC. It is translated as CASKVGASLVRSPFF. Together with reference TRBV2 and TRBJ2-1, the CDR3 gives the full variable domain: EPEVTQTPSHQVTQMGQEVILRCVPISNHLYFYWYRQILGQKVEFLVSFYNNEISEKSEIFDDQFSVERPDGSNFTLKIRSTKLEDSAMYFCASKVGASLVRSPFFGPGTRLTVL.

The chain couples TRBV7-3 to TRBJ2-1, with TRBD2 identical over 9 bases. There are 15 residues in the CDR3. J gave up 7 bases and V 3 bases, and 7 bases lay outside the gene matches. The germline V gene encodes CDR1 SGHTA and CDR2 FQGTGA. The CDR3 DNA reads TGTGCCAGCAGCTTTGCTAGCGGGATGGGGAATGAGCAGTTCTTC. It encodes CASSFASGMGNEQFF.

This sequence joins TRBV7-9 and TRBJ1-3, with no clear D. Germline assignment: CDR1 SEHNR and CDR2 FQNEAQ (reference sequence). This CDR3 region has 15 residues. Trimming pared 2 bases from V and 0 bases from J, leaving 8 bases between. The CDR3, as DNA: TGTGCCAGCAGCTTAAGCCAGGCCTCTGGAAACACCATATATTTT. Encoded protein: CASSLSQASGNTIYF.

The chain combines TRBV14 with TRBJ2-7, with D tentatively TRBD1 (5 bases). Trimming stripped 4 bases from V and 5 bases from J, with 15 bases between. Germline lookup yields CDR1 SGHDN and CDR2 FVKESK. The CDR3 runs to 14 residues. The CDR3 DNA reads as TGTGCCAGCAGCCGCCGGCCAGGGTACCACGAGCAGTACTTC. This translates into CASSRRPGYHEQYF.